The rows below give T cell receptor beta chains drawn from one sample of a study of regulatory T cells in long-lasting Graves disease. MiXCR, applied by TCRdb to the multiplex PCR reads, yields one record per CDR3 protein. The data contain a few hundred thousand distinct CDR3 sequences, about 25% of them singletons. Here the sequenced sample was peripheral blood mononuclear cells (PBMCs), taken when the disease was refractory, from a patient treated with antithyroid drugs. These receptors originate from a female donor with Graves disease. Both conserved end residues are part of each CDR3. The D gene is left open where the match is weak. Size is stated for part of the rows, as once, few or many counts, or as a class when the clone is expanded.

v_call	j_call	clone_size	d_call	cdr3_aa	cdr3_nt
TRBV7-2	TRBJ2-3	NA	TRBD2	CASSLGTTTDTQYF	TGTGCCAGCAGCTTGGGGACTACCACAGATACGCAGTATTTT
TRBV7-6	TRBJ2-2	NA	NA	CASSLGAASASNTGELFF	TGTGCCAGCAGCTTAGGAGCGGCCAGCGCATCGAACACCGGGGAGCTGTTTTTT
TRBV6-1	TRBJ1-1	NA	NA	CASSPSQRSTEAFF	TGTGCCAGCAGCCCTAGTCAAAGAAGCACTGAAGCTTTCTTT
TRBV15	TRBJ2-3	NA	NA	CATSRDTGVRYF	TGTGCCACCAGCAGGGATACTGGCGTAAGGTATTTT
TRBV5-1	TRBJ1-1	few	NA	CASSAQGNTEAFF	TGCGCCAGCAGTGCCCAGGGAAACACTGAAGCTTTCTTT
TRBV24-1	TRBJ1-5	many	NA	CATSRQGNQPQHF	TGTGCCACCAGTAGGCAGGGAAATCAGCCCCAGCATTTT
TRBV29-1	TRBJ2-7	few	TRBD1	CSVGQGGAYEQYF	TGCAGCGTTGGACAGGGGGGGGCCTACGAGCAGTACTTC
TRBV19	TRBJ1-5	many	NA	CASSTLDSEVGPQHF	TGTGCCAGTAGTACCCTGGACAGTGAAGTGGGACCCCAGCATTTT
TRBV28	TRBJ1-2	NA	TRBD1	CASSLGTAGGGYTF	TGTGCCAGCAGTTTGGGGACAGCGGGCGGTGGCTACACCTTC
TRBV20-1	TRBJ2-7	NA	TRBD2	CSARGGTSRNPTLHEQYF	TGCAGTGCTAGAGGAGGGACTAGCAGAAATCCGACGTTGCACGAGCAGTACTTC
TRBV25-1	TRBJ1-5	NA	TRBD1	CASSDRLQGAPQPQHF	TGTGCCAGCAGTGACCGTTTACAGGGGGCGCCTCAGCCCCAGCATTTT
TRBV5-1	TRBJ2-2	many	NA	CASSLVGGPNTGELFF	TGCGCCAGCAGCTTGGTAGGGGGGCCGAACACCGGGGAGCTGTTTTTT
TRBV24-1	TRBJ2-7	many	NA	CATSRGGYEQYF	TGTGCCACCAGTAGGGGAGGCTACGAGCAGTACTTC
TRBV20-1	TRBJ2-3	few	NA	CSAGGRTTDTQYF	TGCAGTGCTGGCGGACGAACCACAGATACGCAGTATTTT
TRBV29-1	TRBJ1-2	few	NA	CSVEGVTGALYGYTF	TGCAGCGTTGAAGGGGTCACAGGTGCCCTCTATGGCTACACCTTC
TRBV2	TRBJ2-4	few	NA	CASSEPGWANIQYF	TGTGCCAGCAGTGAGCCAGGGTGGGCAAACATTCAGTACTTC
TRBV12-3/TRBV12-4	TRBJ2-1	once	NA	CASSLLGSFSYNEQFF	TGTGCCAGCAGTTTGCTCGGGAGCTTCTCCTACAATGAGCAGTTCTTC
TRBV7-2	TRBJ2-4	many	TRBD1	CASSKVGQGGKNIQYF	TGTGCCAGCAGCAAAGTCGGACAGGGAGGCAAAAACATTCAGTACTTC
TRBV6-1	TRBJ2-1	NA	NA	CASSLAASSYNEQFF	TGTGCCAGCAGCTTAGCGGCGAGCTCCTACAATGAGCAGTTCTTC
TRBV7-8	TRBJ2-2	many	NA	CASSLVRTNGELFF	TGTGCCAGCAGCTTAGTGCGGACAAACGGGGAGCTGTTTTTT
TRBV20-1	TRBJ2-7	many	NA	CSAPNDGYEQYF	TGCAGTGCTCCTAATGACGGCTACGAGCAGTACTTC
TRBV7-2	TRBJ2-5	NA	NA	CASSLVEVVNF	TGTGCCAGCAGCTTAGTGGAGGTAGTTAACTTC
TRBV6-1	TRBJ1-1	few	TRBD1	CASRLQGKPNTEAFF	TGTGCCAGCAGATTACAGGGGAAACCAAACACTGAAGCTTTCTTT
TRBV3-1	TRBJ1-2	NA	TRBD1	CASSQTRTDRGGYTF	TGTGCCAGCAGCCAAACGCGGACAGACAGGGGTGGCTACACCTTC
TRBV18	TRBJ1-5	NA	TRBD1	CASSPGTGANSNQPQHF	TGTGCCAGCTCCCCCGGGACAGGGGCAAATAGCAATCAGCCCCAGCATTTT
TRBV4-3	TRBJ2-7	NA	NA	CASSQSPLSYEQYF	TGCGCCAGCAGCCAGTCCCCTTTGTCCTACGAGCAGTACTTC
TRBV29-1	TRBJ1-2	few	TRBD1	CSVTGGAHGYTF	TGCAGCGTTACAGGGGGCGCCCATGGCTACACCTTC
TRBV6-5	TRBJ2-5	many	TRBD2	CASSYSSVVGLAGEETQYF	TGTGCCAGCAGTTACTCGTCGGTCGTCGGACTAGCGGGAGAAGAGACCCAGTACTTC
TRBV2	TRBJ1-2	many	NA	CASSEAAGVSYGYTF	TGTGCCAGCAGTGAAGCGGCAGGAGTCAGCTATGGCTACACCTTC
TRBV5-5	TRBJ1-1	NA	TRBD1	CASSAGTGLNTEAFF	TGTGCCAGCAGCGCCGGGACAGGTTTGAACACTGAAGCTTTCTTT
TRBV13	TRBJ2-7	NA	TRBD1	CASSPSRGNPIYEQYF	TGTGCCAGCAGCCCAAGCAGGGGGAATCCAATCTACGAGCAGTACTTC